Following are 17 T cell receptor beta chains from one sample sequenced in a study of cytomegalovirus exposure and HLA in healthy donors. Researchers ran the PCR with 60 Vbeta and 13 Jbeta primers. Assay: immunoSEQ multiplex PCR; the TCRdb copy retains only in-frame clones and omits some. The table records around 130,000 clones, about 80% of them present only once. Sequencing input: PBMCs. These receptors came from a man aged 25 to 40 in good health and CMV-seronegative.

The table lists this clone with a few counts. V usage is TRBV19 and J usage is TRBJ1-1; D gene ambiguous. The germline gives CDR1 LNHDA, CDR2 SQIVND (reference sequence). CDR3 length equals 14 residues. Trimming cost V 1 base and J 5 bases, with 11 bases left between them. CDR3 sequence: CASSIGYLRTEAFF. The CDR3 DNA follows: TGTGCCAGTAGTATAGGGTATTTGCGGACTGAAGCTTTCTTT.

This clone was observed a few times. The J gene is TRBJ2-3, the V gene TRBV9; TRBD2 matches at 9 bases. This CDR3 comprises 14 residues. Per the germline V gene, CDR1 is SGDLS and CDR2 is YYNGEE. Trimming cost V 3 bases and J 4 bases; bases outside gene matches: 3. The DNA of the CDR3 is TGTGCCAGCAGCGGACTAGCGGTGGCAGATACGCAGTATTTT. Amino acids: CASSGLAVADTQYF.

This chain connects TRBV10-1 to TRBJ2-1; D is unresolved. The CDR3 has 15 amino acids. V lost 5 bases, J lost 2 bases, and 13 bases lay in between. Germline CDR1 WNHNN, CDR2 SYGVQD (reference sequence). CDR3 DNA sequence: TGCGCCAGCAGTAGTTTTGGGCTACCCTACAATGAGCAGTTCTTC. Translation: CASSSFGLPYNEQFF.

The chain is built from TRBV15 and TRBJ1-2; unclear D gene. The V gene's germline CDR1 is LNHNV and CDR2 YYDKDF (reference sequence). V was trimmed by 5 bases and J by 7 bases, leaving 11 bases between them. The CDR3 is made up of 12 amino acids. CDR3 loop: CATSRGIGGYTF. CDR3 nucleotide sequence: TGTGCCACCAGCCGCGGAATTGGTGGCTACACCTTC. The variable domain in full, with the rest retrieved from reference TRBV15 and TRBJ1-2, is DAMVIQNPRYQVTQFGKPVTLSCSQTLNHNVMYWYQQKSSQAPKLLFHYYDKDFNNEADTPDNFQSRRPNTSFCFLDIRSPGLGDTAMYLCATSRGIGGYTFGSGTRLTVV.

The rearrangement uses TRBV5-1 and TRBJ1-3, with 10 bases that match TRBD1. Trimming removed 5 bases from V and 2 bases from J; junction bases left unmatched: 7. Germline V CDR1 and CDR2: SGHRS, YFSETQ. The CDR3 totals 16 residues. In DNA, the CDR3 is TGCGCCAGCAGTCCGGGGGACAGGGGCCCTGGAAACACCATATATTTT. This gives the protein CASSPGDRGPGNTIYF.

The chain combines TRBV28 with TRBJ1-1, with no clear D. The CDR3 is made up of 11 amino acids. The germline CDR1 and CDR2 sequences are MDHEN and SYDVKM. V lost 4 bases and J 5 bases, leaving 5 bases between the germline ends. CDR3: CASSSGTEAFF. The DNA for the CDR3 is TGTGCCAGCAGTTCAGGAACTGAAGCTTTCTTT.

The V and J genes are TRBV7-8 and TRBJ1-2; D ambiguous. Germline V gives CDR1 SGHVS, CDR2 FQNEAQ. The CDR3 is made up of 13 amino acids. With 0 bases removed from V and 8 bases from J, the gap between germline ends came to 10 bases. The CDR3 loop is CASSLAGREGYTF. CDR3 nucleotide sequence: TGTGCCAGCAGCTTAGCCGGGAGAGAGGGCTACACCTTC. Looking up the rest from reference TRBV7-8 and TRBJ1-2 gives the full variable domain: GAGVSQSPRYKVAKRGQDVALRCDPISGHVSLFWYQQALGQGPEFLTYFQNEAQLDKSGLPSDRFFAERPEGSVSTLKIQRTQQEDSAVYLCASSLAGREGYTFGSGTRLTVV.

A few counts support this clone. V gene TRBV7-8 combines with J gene TRBJ2-4, with TRBD2 matching 8 bases. The CDR3 consists of 13 residues. V was clipped by 5 bases and J by 6 bases; unmatched bases: 3. In germline, CDR1 is SGHVS, CDR2 FQNEAQ. CDR3 bases: TGTGCCAGCAGCCAGACTAGCGCAAACATTCAGTACTTC. Amino acids: CASSQTSANIQYF.

This clone was counted a single time. J is TRBJ2-3 and V is TRBV5-6; D gene uncertain. V was pared by 4 bases and J by 6 bases, with 15 bases between. CDR1 is SGHDT, CDR2 YYEEEE, per germline. This CDR3 has 14 amino acids. CDR3 amino acids: CASSHTDIHDTQYF. The CDR3 DNA reads TGTGCCAGCAGCCACACCGACATTCACGATACGCAGTATTTT.

The chain employs TRBV7-3 and TRBJ2-1; TRBD2 matches at 12 bases. The CDR3 is made up of 14 amino acids. CDR1 and CDR2 (germline): SGHTA, FQGTGA. The ends lost 8 bases at V and 10 bases at J; junction bases unmatched: 9. The CDR3 loop is CASLPVGLAGEQFF. The CDR3 DNA reads TGTGCCAGCCTGCCCGTCGGACTAGCGGGAGAGCAGTTCTTC.

V gene TRBV19 combines with J gene TRBJ2-2; 8 positions agree with TRBD2. Germline CDR1 is LNHDA and CDR2 is SQIVND (reference sequence). V was pared by 4 bases and J by 1 base, with 5 bases of the junction left unmatched. This CDR3 is built from 16 residues. This chain's CDR3 is CASSTSTSGNTGELFF. CDR3 DNA: TGTGCCAGTAGTACCTCAACTAGCGGGAACACCGGGGAGCTGTTTTTT.

V usage is TRBV29-1 and J usage is TRBJ1-1; D might be TRBD1 (5 bases). V shed 3 bases and J shed 4 bases, with 9 bases lying between them. This CDR3 is built from 12 residues. Germline CDR1 is SQVTM and CDR2 is ANQGSEA. CDR3 in amino acids: CSVDRVGTEAFF. CDR3 nucleotide sequence: TGCAGCGTTGACAGGGTAGGCACTGAAGCTTTCTTT.

This CDR3 is CATSRVGQGWTEAFF. CDR3 bases: TGTGCCACCAGCAGAGTTGGACAAGGGTGGACTGAAGCTTTCTTT. The chain has TRBV15 and TRBJ1-1, with D possibly TRBD1 on 5 matching bases. Looked up from germline, CDR1 is LNHNV and CDR2 is YYDKDF (reference sequence). The CDR3 runs 15 residues. The V end lost 1 base, the J end lost 5 bases, and 14 bases lay between the germline ends.

The chain employs TRBV20-1 and TRBJ2-3; no clear D. This CDR3 spans 11 amino acids. Trimming stripped 0 bases from V and 4 bases from J, with 2 bases between. Germline-derived CDR1 and CDR2 are DFQATT and SNEGSKA (reference sequence). CDR3 nucleotides: TGCAGTGCTAGAGACGCAGATACGCAGTATTTT. As protein: CSARDADTQYF.

The V and J genes are TRBV14 and TRBJ2-4; D gene unclear. CDR1 and CDR2 (germline): SGHDN, FVKESK. CDR3 length: 16 residues. The V end lost 0 bases, the J end lost 0 bases, and 9 bases lay between the germline ends. This chain's CDR3 is CASSQDSRLAKNIQYF. CDR3 nucleotides: TGTGCCAGCAGCCAAGACTCTAGATTAGCCAAAAACATTCAGTACTTC.

The chain carries TRBV9 and TRBJ2-1; D gene uncertain. This CDR3 has 14 amino acids. Trimming cost V 0 bases and J 9 bases, with 13 bases left between them. CDR1 and CDR2 (germline): SGDLS, YYNGEE. In nucleotides, the CDR3 is TGTGCCAGCAGCGTAGTGGCTAGAGGTGGTGAGCAGTTCTTC. The encoded protein is CASSVVARGGEQFF.

This rearrangement joins TRBV7-9 to TRBJ2-2, with 10 bases identical to TRBD1. The V gene end was trimmed by 5 bases and the J gene end by 1 base; junction bases not matched to a gene: 4. Germline-derived CDR1 and CDR2 are SEHNR and FQNEAQ (reference sequence). This CDR3 has 16 residues. CDR3 in amino acids: CASSLGQGLNTGELFF. The CDR3 coding sequence is TGTGCCAGCAGCCTGGGACAGGGGCTGAACACCGGGGAGCTGTTTTTT.